This T cell receptor (beta chain) was captured in a study of cytomegalovirus exposure and HLA in healthy donors. General observations from the study: When analyzed later, a missense DCLRE1C variant was found to be linked to TCR beta V- and J-gene trimming.

A remark on this clone: Its cognate antigen is unknown.

The PCR made use of 60 Vbeta and 13 Jbeta primers. Only in-frame clones appear in the TCRdb table, and some are missing; sequencing was by immunoSEQ multiplex PCR. The table records about 130,000 clones, approximately 82% of them present only once. V lost 10 bases to trimming and J lost 6 bases; unmatched junction nucleotides: 4. CDR1 MNHEY and CDR2 SMNVEV come from the germline V gene (reference sequence). This CDR3 region has 13 residues. The sequencing input was PBMCs. V is TRBV27 and J is TRBJ1-5, with TRBD1 matching over 12 bases. The TCR was taken from a man aged 45 to 65 in good health and CMV-seronegative. The CDR3 region is CATGTGGGQPQHF. The CDR3 coding sequence is TGTGCCACCGGGACAGGGGGCGGTCAGCCCCAGCATTTT.